This record concerns one TCR beta chain sequence. Its antigen is unidentified. The data were obtained in a study of Ad26.COV2.S vaccination and SARS-CoV-2 variants. Treatment described: about 20 received Ad26.COV2.S at low or high dose, single or two shots; a few received placebo; per-sample allocation not given. Repertoires come from day 63 after the first vaccine or placebo injection. Donation was by an adult aged 18-55 years who was in Boston. The CDR3 length is 18 residues. V lost 1 base to trimming and J lost 2 bases, with 18 bases between them. Germline CDR1 is MGHRA and CDR2 is YSYEKL. Some clones are missing from TCRdb's copy, which holds only in-frame ones; the method was immunoSEQ multiplex PCR. The sample lists 300,000 to 400,000 clones; 80% to 90% were seen once. Whole-study results and caveats: Assessments of TCR breadth and depth may have underestimated the total T cell responses.

The rearrangement uses TRBV4-1 and TRBJ2-1; no reliable D call. This TCR came from a person between 18 and 59 years old who received the Ad26.COV2.S COVID-19 vaccine or a placebo. The sequenced sample was peripheral blood, obtained in a trial of Ad26.COV2.S vaccine versus placebo. CDR3 sequence reads: CASSQVRDQPVTYNEQFF. In DNA form, the CDR3 reads TGCGCCAGCAGCCAAGTGAGAGATCAGCCTGTTACCTACAATGAGCAGTTCTTC.